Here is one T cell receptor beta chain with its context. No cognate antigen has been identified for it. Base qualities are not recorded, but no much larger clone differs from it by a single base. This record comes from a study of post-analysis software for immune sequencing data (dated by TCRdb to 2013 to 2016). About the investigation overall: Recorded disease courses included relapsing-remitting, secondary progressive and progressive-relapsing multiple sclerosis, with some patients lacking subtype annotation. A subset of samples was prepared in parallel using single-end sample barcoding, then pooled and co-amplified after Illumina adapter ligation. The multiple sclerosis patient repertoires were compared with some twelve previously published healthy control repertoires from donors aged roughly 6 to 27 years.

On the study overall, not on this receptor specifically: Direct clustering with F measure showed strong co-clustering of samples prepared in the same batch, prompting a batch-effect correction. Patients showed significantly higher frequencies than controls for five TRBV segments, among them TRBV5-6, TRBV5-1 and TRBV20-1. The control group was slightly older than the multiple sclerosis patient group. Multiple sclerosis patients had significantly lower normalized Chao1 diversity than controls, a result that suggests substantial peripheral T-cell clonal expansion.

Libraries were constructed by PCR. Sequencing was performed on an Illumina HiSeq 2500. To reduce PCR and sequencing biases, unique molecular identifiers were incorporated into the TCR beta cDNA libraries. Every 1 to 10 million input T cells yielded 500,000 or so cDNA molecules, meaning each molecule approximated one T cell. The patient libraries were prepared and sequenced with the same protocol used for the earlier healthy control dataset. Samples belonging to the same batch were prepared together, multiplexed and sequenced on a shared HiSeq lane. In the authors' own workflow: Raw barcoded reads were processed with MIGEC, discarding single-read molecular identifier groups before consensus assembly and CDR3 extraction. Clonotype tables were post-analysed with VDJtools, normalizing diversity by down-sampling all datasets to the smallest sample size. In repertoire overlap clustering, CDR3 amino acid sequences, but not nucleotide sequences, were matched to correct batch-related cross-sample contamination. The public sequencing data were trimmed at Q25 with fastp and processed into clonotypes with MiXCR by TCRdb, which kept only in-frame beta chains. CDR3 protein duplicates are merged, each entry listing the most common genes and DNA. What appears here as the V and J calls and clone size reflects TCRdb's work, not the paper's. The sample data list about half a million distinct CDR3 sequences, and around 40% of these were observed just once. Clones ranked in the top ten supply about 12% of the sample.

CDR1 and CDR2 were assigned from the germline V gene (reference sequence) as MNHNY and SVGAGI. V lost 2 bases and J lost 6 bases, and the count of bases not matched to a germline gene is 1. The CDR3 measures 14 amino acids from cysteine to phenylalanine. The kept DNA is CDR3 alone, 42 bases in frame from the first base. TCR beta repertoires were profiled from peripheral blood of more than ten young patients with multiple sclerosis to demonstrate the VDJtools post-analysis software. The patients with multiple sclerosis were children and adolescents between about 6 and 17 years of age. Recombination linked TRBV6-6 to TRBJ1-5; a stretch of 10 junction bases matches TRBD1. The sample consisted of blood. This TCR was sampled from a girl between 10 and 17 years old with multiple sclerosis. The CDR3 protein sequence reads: CASSYDRGLQPQHF. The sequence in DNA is TGTGCCAGCAGTTACGACAGGGGGCTTCAGCCCCAGCATTTT.